One and the same sample provided the 13 T cell receptor beta chains below, sequenced in a study of blood T cell repertoires in COVID-19. Repertoires were generated with immunoSEQ multiplex PCR, while TCRdb's copy carries only in-frame clones and drops some. The sample shows 95,000 to 110,000 clones, approximately 80% of them seen only once. The specimen was peripheral blood. These receptors were collected from a man aged 55 to 69 with acute or convalescent COVID-19.

This chain connects TRBV5-1 to TRBJ2-7, with 7 bases fitting TRBD1. The CDR3 consists of 15 residues. Germline V gene data show CDR1 as SGHRS and CDR2 as YFSETQ. Trimming cost V 0 bases and J 3 bases; bases outside gene matches: 6. Here the CDR3 DNA reads TGCGCCAGCAGCTTGGTAGGGGACAGAAACTACGAGCAGTACTTC. Translating it yields CASSLVGDRNYEQYF. Drawing the rest from reference TRBV5-1 and TRBJ2-7, the complete variable domain is KAGVTQTPRYLIKTRGQQVTLSCSPISGHRSVSWYQQTPGQGLQFLFEYFSETQRNKGNFPGRFSGRQFSNSRSEMNVSTLELGDSALYLCASSLVGDRNYEQYFGPGTRLTVT.

The chain couples TRBV29-1 to TRBJ2-5; D is perhaps TRBD2 (6 bases). Trimming shortened V by 5 bases and J by 2 bases, and 12 bases separated the two germline ends. Germline V gives CDR1 SQVTM, CDR2 ANQGSEA. CDR3 length: 13 residues. The CDR3 bases are TGCAGCGTTTCCGGGACTCTTCAAGAGACCCAGTACTTC. Translated, it gives CSVSGTLQETQYF.

The chain uses TRBV5-1 and TRBJ1-1, with TRBD1 as a possible D gene (5 bases). CDR3 length: 14 amino acids. Germline loops: CDR1 SGHRS, CDR2 YFSETQ. Trimming removed 6 bases at V and 7 bases at J, with 19 bases between. CDR3 coding DNA: TGCGCCAGCACCAACCCCCGATCGACAGATGAAGCTTTCTTT. This codes for CASTNPRSTDEAFF.

The gene calls are TRBV24-1 and TRBJ2-5; possible D gene TRBD1, 5 bases. V lost 4 bases, J lost 1 base, and 12 bases lay in between. CDR1 and CDR2 from the germline V gene are KGHDR and SFDVKD. This CDR3 spans 15 amino acids. CDR3 bases: TGTGCCACCAGTGACCCGACAGATTTCCAAGAGACCCAGTACTTC. Its translation is CATSDPTDFQETQYF.

The V and J genes are TRBV6-6 and TRBJ1-2, with D uncertain. The CDR3 runs to 16 residues. The V gene lost 2 bases and the J gene lost 3 bases, with 16 bases spanning the gap. Germline loops: CDR1 MNHNY, CDR2 SVGAGI (reference sequence). CDR3 in amino acids: CASSYRPEVGYYGYTF. As DNA, the CDR3 is TGTGCCAGCAGTTACCGTCCGGAGGTTGGTTACTATGGCTACACCTTC.

The chain is built from TRBV19 and TRBJ1-2; TRBD1 matches at 10 bases. This CDR3 comprises 14 residues. In germline, CDR1 is LNHDA, CDR2 SQIVND (reference sequence). Trimming took 3 bases from V and 8 from J; bases not matched to a gene: 6. The CDR3 nucleotides are TGTGCCAGTAGTATCAGCCGGGACAGGGGAGGCTACACCTTC. Residues: CASSISRDRGGYTF.

In its sample, this clone was seen once. Sequence at one end of the junction differs from germline and may be a read error. This sequence joins TRBV7-7 and TRBJ1-1; D perhaps matches TRBD1 (6 bases). The CDR3 extends over 13 amino acids. Germline CDR1 and CDR2: SSHAT and FNYEAQ (reference sequence). CDR3 protein: CASSLDRYTEAFF. CDR3 nucleotides: TGTGCTAGCAGCCTCGACAGGTACACTGAAGCTTTCTTT.

The chain couples TRBV4-3 to TRBJ2-2, with D maybe TRBD1 (6 bases). V dropped 1 base and J dropped 5 bases, with 17 bases sitting between them. The germline gives CDR1 LGHNA, CDR2 YSLEER. The CDR3 spans 17 residues. The CDR3 here is CASSQGPKQGYTGELFF. Written as DNA, the CDR3 is TGCGCCAGCAGCCAAGGTCCTAAACAGGGTTATACCGGGGAGCTGTTTTTT.

The chain carries TRBV6-1 and TRBJ2-7, with 14 bases identical to TRBD2. Trimming cost V 3 bases and J 6 bases; bases outside gene matches: 4. Germline CDR1 is MNHNS and CDR2 is SASEGT. This CDR3 has 15 residues. The CDR3 DNA follows: TGTGCCAGCAGTGAGGGACTAGCGGGAGTAACCGAGCAGTACTTC. Protein sequence: CASSEGLAGVTEQYF.

The rearrangement uses TRBV2 and TRBJ2-7, with D perhaps matching TRBD1 (5 bases). V was cut by 2 bases and J by 2 bases, with 10 bases left in between. CDR1 SNHLY and CDR2 FYNNEI come from the germline V gene. This CDR3 has 14 residues. This CDR3 reads CASSEQGVPYEQYV. CDR3 nucleotides: TGTGCCAGCAGTGAACAGGGCGTACCCTACGAGCAGTACGTC.

The CDR3 DNA sequence: TGTGCCAGCAGCTCCAGGGGTTCGGGAAACACCATATATTTT. It codes for CASSSRGSGNTIYF. The chain joins TRBV5-8 to TRBJ1-3, with a tentative D call TRBD1 (6 bases). V was trimmed by 3 bases and J by 4 bases, leaving 11 bases between them. There are 14 residues in the CDR3. Per the germline V gene, CDR1 is SGHTS and CDR2 is YDEGEE.

The chain carries TRBV2 and TRBJ2-7; 7 bases are a match to TRBD2. The CDR3 is 13 residues long. Germline CDR1 reads SNHLY; CDR2 reads FYNNEI. The trim removed 9 bases at V and 5 bases at J, leaving 10 bases unmatched. The CDR3 reads CASTSEAHNEQYV. CDR3 nucleotides: TGTGCCAGTACTAGCGAAGCGCACAACGAGCAGTACGTC.

The rearrangement uses TRBV11-3 and TRBJ2-5; weak D call: TRBD1 (6 bases). CDR1 SGHNT and CDR2 YENEEA come from the germline V gene. The CDR3 is made up of 14 amino acids. With 8 bases removed from V and 7 bases from J, the gap between germline ends came to 20 bases. The CDR3 loop is CASRYQDRGGTQYF. In DNA, the CDR3 is TGTGCCAGCCGCTACCAAGACAGAGGGGGGACCCAGTACTTC.